This T cell receptor (beta chain) stems from a study of T cells in Graves' hyperthyroidism and ophthalmopathy. Study in general: At initial diagnosis, before any treatment had begun, peripheral blood was obtained.

A remark on this clonotype: Antigen unknown.

Study-wide findings and caveats: Most thyroid clonotypes expanded above 0.001 were also detected in blood.

Germline V gives CDR1 LNHDA, CDR2 SQIVND (reference sequence). The V gene end was trimmed by 5 bases and the J gene end by 0 bases; junction bases not matched to a gene: 8. The CDR3 contains 17 residues. Amplification of TCR beta CDR3 regions was performed using RNA transcripts as template. During a first-round RT-PCR of the TCR CDR3, the HTBI primer set was used. From the multiplex PCR reads, TCRdb called clonotypes with MiXCR, one entry per CDR3 protein. Found here are nearly 600,000 distinct CDR3 sequences, about 14% of them singletons; the top ten hold roughly 7%. PBMCs stemmed from 10 ml fresh peripheral blood.

Sequenced: blood. The chain employs TRBV19 and TRBJ2-4, with 9 bases lining up with TRBD1. The clonotype originates from a young woman with Graves' ophthalmopathy. The CDR3 DNA reads as TGTGCCAGTAGTGTAAGGGGACAGGGTAAAGCCAAAAACATTCAGTACTTC. Its protein product is CASSVRGQGKAKNIQYF.